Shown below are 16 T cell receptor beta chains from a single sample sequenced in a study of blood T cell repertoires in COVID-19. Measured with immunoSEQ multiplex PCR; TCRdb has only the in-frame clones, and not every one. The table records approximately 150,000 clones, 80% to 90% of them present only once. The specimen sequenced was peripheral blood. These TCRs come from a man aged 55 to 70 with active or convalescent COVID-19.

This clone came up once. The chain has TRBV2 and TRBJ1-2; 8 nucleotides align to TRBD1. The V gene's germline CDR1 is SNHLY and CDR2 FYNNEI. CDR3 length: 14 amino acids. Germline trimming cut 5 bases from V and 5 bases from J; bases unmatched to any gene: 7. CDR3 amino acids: CASSNQGAWYGYTF. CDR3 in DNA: TGTGCCAGCAGTAATCAGGGGGCTTGGTATGGCTACACCTTC.

In DNA form, the CDR3 reads TGTGCCAGCTCACCTCAGGACACCGCCTACAATGAGCAGTTCTTC. Translating it yields CASSPQDTAYNEQFF. The chain is built from TRBV18 and TRBJ2-1; D perhaps matches TRBD1 (5 bases). There are 15 residues in the CDR3. V was trimmed by 3 bases and J by 2 bases, leaving 11 bases between them. Germline CDR1 is KGHSH and CDR2 is LQKENI.

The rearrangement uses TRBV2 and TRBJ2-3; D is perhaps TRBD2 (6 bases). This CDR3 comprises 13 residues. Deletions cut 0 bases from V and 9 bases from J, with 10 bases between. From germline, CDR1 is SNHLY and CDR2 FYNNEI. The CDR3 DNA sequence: TGTGCCAGCAGTGAAGCCGCGGGGTTAACGCAGTATTTT. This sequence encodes CASSEAAGLTQYF.

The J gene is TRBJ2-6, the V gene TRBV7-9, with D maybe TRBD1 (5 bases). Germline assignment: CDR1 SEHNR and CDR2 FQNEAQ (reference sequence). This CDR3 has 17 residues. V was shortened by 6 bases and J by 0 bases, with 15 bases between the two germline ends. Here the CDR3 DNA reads TGTGCCAGCAGTGTAGGGGTCGGGTACTCTGGGGCCAACGTCCTGACTTTC. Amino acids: CASSVGVGYSGANVLTF. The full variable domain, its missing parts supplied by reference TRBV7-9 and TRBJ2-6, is DTGVSQNPRHKITKRGQNVTFRCDPISEHNRLYWYRQTLGQGPEFLTYFQNEAQLEKSRLLSDRFSAERPKGSFSTLEIQRTEQGDSAMYLCASSVGVGYSGANVLTFGAGSRLTVL.

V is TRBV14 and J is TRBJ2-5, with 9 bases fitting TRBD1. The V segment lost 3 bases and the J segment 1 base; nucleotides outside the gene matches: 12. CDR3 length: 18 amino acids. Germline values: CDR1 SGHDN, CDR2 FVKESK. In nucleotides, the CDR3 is TGTGCCAGCAGCCACCGAACTTACCGGGACAGGGCCCAAGAGACCCAGTACTTC. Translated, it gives CASSHRTYRDRAQETQYF.

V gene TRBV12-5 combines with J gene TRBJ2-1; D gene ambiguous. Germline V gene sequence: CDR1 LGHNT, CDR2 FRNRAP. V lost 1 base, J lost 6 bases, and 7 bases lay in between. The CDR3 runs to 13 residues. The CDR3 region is CASGLDTLNEQFF. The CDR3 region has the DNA TGTGCTAGTGGTTTGGACACCCTCAATGAGCAGTTCTTC. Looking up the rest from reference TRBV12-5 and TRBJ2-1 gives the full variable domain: DARVTQTPRHKVTEMGQEVTMRCQPILGHNTVFWYRQTMMQGLELLAYFRNRAPLDDSGMPKDRFSAEMPDATLATLKIQPSEPRDSAVYFCASGLDTLNEQFFGPGTRLTVL.

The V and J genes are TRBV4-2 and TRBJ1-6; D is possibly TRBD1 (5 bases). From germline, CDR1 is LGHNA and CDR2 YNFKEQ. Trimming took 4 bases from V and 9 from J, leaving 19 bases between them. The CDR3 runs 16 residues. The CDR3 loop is CASSLTKRQRGSPLHF. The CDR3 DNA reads TGTGCCAGCAGCCTAACCAAAAGACAGCGTGGTTCACCCCTCCACTTT.

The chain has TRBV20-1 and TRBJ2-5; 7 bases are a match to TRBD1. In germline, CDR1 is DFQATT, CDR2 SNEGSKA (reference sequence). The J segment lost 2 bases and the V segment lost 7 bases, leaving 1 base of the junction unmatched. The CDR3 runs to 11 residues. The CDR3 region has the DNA TGCAGTGGACAGGGTCAAGAGACCCAGTACTTC. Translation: CSGQGQETQYF.

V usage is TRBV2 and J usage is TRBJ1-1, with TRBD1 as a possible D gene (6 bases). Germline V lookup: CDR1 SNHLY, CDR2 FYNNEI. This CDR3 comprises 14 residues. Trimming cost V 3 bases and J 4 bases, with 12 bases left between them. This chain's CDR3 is CASSDRGAGTEAFF. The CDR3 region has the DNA TGTGCCAGCAGTGATCGGGGGGCGGGCACTGAAGCTTTCTTT.

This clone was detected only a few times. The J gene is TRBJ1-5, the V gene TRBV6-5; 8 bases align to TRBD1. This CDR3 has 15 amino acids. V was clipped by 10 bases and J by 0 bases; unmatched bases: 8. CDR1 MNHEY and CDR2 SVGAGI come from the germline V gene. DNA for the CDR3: TGTGCCACGAGGACAGGGTATTATAGCAATCAGCCCCAGCATTTT. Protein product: CATRTGYYSNQPQHF.

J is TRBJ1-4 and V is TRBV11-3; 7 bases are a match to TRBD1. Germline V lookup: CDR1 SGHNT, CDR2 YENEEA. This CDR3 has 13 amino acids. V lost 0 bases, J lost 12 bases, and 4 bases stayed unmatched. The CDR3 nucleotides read TGTGCCAGCAGCTTAGATGAGGGGACAGAACTGTTTTTT. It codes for CASSLDEGTELFF.

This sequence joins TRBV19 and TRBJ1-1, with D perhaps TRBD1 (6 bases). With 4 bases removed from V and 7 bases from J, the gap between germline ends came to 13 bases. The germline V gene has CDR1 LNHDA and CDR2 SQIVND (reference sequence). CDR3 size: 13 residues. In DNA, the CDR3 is TGTGCCAGTAGTACCCGGACAGTAAATGAAGCTTTCTTT. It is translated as CASSTRTVNEAFF.

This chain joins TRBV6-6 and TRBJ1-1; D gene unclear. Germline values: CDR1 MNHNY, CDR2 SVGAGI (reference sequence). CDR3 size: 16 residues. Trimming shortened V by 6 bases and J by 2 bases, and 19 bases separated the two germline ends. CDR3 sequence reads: CASSHPGSGPNTEAFF. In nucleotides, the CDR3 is TGTGCCAGCAGCCACCCTGGAAGCGGACCAAACACTGAAGCTTTCTTT.

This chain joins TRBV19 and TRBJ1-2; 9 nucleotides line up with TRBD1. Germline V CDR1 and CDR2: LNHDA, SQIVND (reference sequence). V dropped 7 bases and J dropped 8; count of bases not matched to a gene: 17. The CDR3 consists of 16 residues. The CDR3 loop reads CASTLDHAQGARGYTF. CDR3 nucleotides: TGTGCCAGTACCTTGGATCACGCACAGGGGGCACGGGGCTACACCTTC.

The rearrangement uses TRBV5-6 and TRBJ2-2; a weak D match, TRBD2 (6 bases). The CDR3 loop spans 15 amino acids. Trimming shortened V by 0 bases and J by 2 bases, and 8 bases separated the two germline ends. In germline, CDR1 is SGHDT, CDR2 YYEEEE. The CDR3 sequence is CASSLARDNTGELFF. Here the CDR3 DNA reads TGTGCCAGCAGCTTGGCGCGGGATAACACCGGGGAGCTGTTTTTT. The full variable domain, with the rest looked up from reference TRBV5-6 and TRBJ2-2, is DAGVTQSPTHLIKTRGQQVTLRCSPKSGHDTVSWYQQALGQGPQFIFQYYEEEERQRGNFPDRFSGHQFPNYSSELNVNALLLGDSALYLCASSLARDNTGELFFGEGSRLTVL.

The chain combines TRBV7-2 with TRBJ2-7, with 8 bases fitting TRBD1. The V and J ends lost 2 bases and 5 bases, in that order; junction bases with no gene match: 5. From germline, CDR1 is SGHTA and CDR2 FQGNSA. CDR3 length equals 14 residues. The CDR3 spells CASSLLDRAHEQYF. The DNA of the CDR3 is TGTGCCAGCAGCTTATTGGACAGGGCGCACGAGCAGTACTTC.